These 4 T cell receptor beta chains originate from one sample sequenced in a study of blood T cells in healthy people across ages. Next came a second PCR, run for roughly 6 to 11 cycles, which used a sample-barcoded 5' primer along with a J-beta primer mix. TCRdb independently ran MiXCR on the 5' RACE reads; one entry per CDR3 protein. The sample records 780,000 or so distinct CDR3 sequences, around 50% being singletons. Sequenced material: blood. The receptors here all came from a man in his forties in good health.

Remarks on this clonotype: A much bigger clone sits one base away, suggesting this may be a read error. The chain employs TRBV10-3 and TRBJ2-3; D perhaps matches TRBD1 (6 bases). The CDR3 totals 12 residues. The germline gives CDR1 ENHRY, CDR2 SYGVKD. V lost 8 bases, J lost 0 bases, and 6 bases lay in between. DNA for the CDR3: TGTGCCATCGGACAGAGCACAGATACGCAGTATTTT. This gives the protein CAIGQSTDTQYF.

A few counts support this clonotype. V and J are TRBV25-1 and TRBJ2-3, with D possibly matching TRBD2 (6 bases). The V end was cut by 4 bases, the J end by 2 bases, with 16 bases between. This CDR3 contains 16 residues. The germline gives CDR1 MGHDK, CDR2 SYGVNS. The CDR3 DNA is TGTGCCAGCAGTGGCCCGGGACTCAGCTACACAGATACGCAGTATTTT. Translated: CASSGPGLSYTDTQYF.

V and J are TRBV12-3 or TRBV12-4 and TRBJ2-3, with 9 bases lining up with TRBD2. This CDR3 has 16 amino acids. Trimming at V came to 7 bases and at J to 2 bases, leaving 10 bases not matched to a gene. CDR3 in DNA: TGTGCCAGCACCGGAGAAGCGGGGGGACACACAGATACGCAGTATTTT. Translating gives CASTGEAGGHTDTQYF.

The chain joins TRBV6-5 to TRBJ2-1, with 7 bases aligning to TRBD1. Trimming cost V 10 bases and J 7 bases; bases outside gene matches: 13. The CDR3 sequence is 14 residues long. Germline V CDR1 and CDR2: MNHEY, SVGAGI. CDR3 loop: CATDNRGGSNEQFF. The CDR3 region has the DNA TGTGCCACCGACAACAGGGGTGGTAGTAATGAGCAGTTCTTC.